A selection of T cell receptor beta chains follows, all from one sample in a study of blood T cells in healthy people across ages. TCRdb fed the 5' RACE reads into MiXCR, producing one record per CDR3 protein. The table records under 800,000 distinct CDR3 sequences, approximately 43% of them present only once. Specimen: blood. The receptors originated from a woman in her sixties in good health. The CDR3 runs from the conserved cysteine through the conserved F or W. Fields, in order: D gene, clone size, V gene, CDR3 length, J gene, CDR3 DNA, CDR3 protein. D genes are given only for firm matches. The size field is filled for only some rows; it gives once, few, many or a size class.

>TRBD1|-|TRBV24-1|20|TRBJ2-3
TGTGCCACCAGTGCCCGGGAGGGGACAGGGGATAGCAGGAGCACAGATACGCAGTATTTT
CATSAREGTGDSRSTDTQYF
>-|-|TRBV9|15|TRBJ2-6
TGTGCCAGCAGCACCCAAGCAGCTGGGGTCAACGTCCTGACTTTC
CASSTQAAGVNVLTF
>-|-|TRBV10-2|15|TRBJ1-6
TGCGCCAGCAGTTTTGACAGCCTGTATAATTCACCCCTCCACTTT
CASSFDSLYNSPLHF
>-|-|TRBV27|14|TRBJ2-1
TGTGCCAGCAGAGGGGAGAACCCCTACAATGAGCAGTTCTTC
CASRGENPYNEQFF
>-|-|TRBV9|13|TRBJ2-3
TGTGCCAGCAGCGTAGGCCCCCAAGATACGCAGTATTTT
CASSVGPQDTQYF
>TRBD2|-|TRBV6-2/TRBV6-3|15|TRBJ2-7
TGTGCCAGCAGTGCCCCGGGACTAGCGGGATACGAGCAGTACTTC
CASSAPGLAGYEQYF
>-|once|TRBV5-1|13|TRBJ2-2
TGCGCCAGCAGCTTTCGGGTAACTGGGGAGCTGTTTTTT
CASSFRVTGELFF
>TRBD2|many|TRBV4-3|16|TRBJ2-1
TGCGCCAGCAGCAGACTAGCGGAGGTCTCCTACAATGAGCAGTTCTTC
CASSRLAEVSYNEQFF
>-|-|TRBV19|15|TRBJ1-4
TGTGCCAGTAGTATGGGATCGACGGATAAACAAAAACTGTTTTTT
CASSMGSTDKQKLFF
>-|-|TRBV20-1|13|TRBJ1-5
TGCAGTGCTAGGCTGCAGCTCAATCAGCCCCAGCATTTT
CSARLQLNQPQHF
>-|few|TRBV28|11|TRBJ2-5
TGTGCCAGCACGACGACTCGGAAGCAGTACTTC
CASTTTRKQYF
>-|-|TRBV5-1|17|TRBJ2-2
TGCGCCAGCAGCTTGGTTGTAGCGGCTATGAACACCGGGGAGCTGTTTTTT
CASSLVVAAMNTGELFF
>TRBD2|-|TRBV2|17|TRBJ2-5
TGTGCCAGCAGTACCGGGGGACTAGCGGGAGGTCTGGAGACCCAGTACTTC
CASSTGGLAGGLETQYF
>TRBD1|once|TRBV6-5|14|TRBJ1-5
TGTGCCAGCAGATCGGACAGGGGCAATCAGCCCCAGCATTTT
CASRSDRGNQPQHF
>TRBD2|few|TRBV20-1|14|TRBJ2-1
TGCAGTGCGACGACTAGCGGGAGACACAATGAGCAGTTCTTC
CSATTSGRHNEQFF
>-|many|TRBV5-1|13|TRBJ2-7
TGCGCCAGCAGCTTGGACGGGACTTTAGAGCAGTACTTC
CASSLDGTLEQYF
>-|-|TRBV6-2/TRBV6-3|12|TRBJ2-7
TGTGCCAGCTTCGATGCGTCCCACGAGCAGTACTTC
CASFDASHEQYF
>-|-|TRBV5-1|14|TRBJ2-7
TGCGCCAGCAGCTTCCAGAAGGGCTCCTACGAGCAGTACTTC
CASSFQKGSYEQYF
>TRBD2|-|TRBV2|13|TRBJ2-5
TGTGCCAGCTGTAGCGGGAGTTGGGAGACCCAGTACTTC
CASCSGSWETQYF
>TRBD2|-|TRBV7-2|15|TRBJ2-7
TGTGCCAGCAGCCCCCGGCTAGCGGAGAACAATGAGCAGTACTTC
CASSPRLAENNEQYF
>-|-|TRBV5-1|14|TRBJ1-1
TGCGCCAGCAGCTTTTTCGGGAGAAACACTGAAGCTTTCTTT
CASSFFGRNTEAFF
>-|-|TRBV28|13|TRBJ2-7
TGTGCCAGCCATACGCCAGCCAGGTACGAGCAGTACTTC
CASHTPARYEQYF
>-|-|TRBV6-5|12|TRBJ2-3
TGTGCCAGCAGGGAGAGCGCAGATACGCAGTATTTT
CASRESADTQYF
>-|few|TRBV2|15|TRBJ2-3
TGTGCCAGCAGCGGTCCCGGGACTAGCACAGATACGCAGTATTTT
CASSGPGTSTDTQYF
>-|-|TRBV3-1|16|TRBJ1-3
TGTGCCAGCAGCCAAGAAACCCAGAGCTCTGGAAACACCATATATTTT
CASSQETQSSGNTIYF
>-|-|TRBV11-1|12|TRBJ1-4
TGTGCCAGCAGCTTGGCGGATGAAAGACTGTTTTTT
CASSLADERLFF
>TRBD2|few|TRBV7-3|14|TRBJ2-1
TGTGCCAGCCAACATACTAGCGGTGGGGGGGAACAGTTCTTC
CASQHTSGGGEQFF
>-|few|TRBV5-1|14|TRBJ2-3
TGCGCCAGCAGCTGGGCGGGAAGCACAGATACGCAGTATTTT
CASSWAGSTDTQYF
>-|many|TRBV12-3/TRBV12-4|12|TRBJ2-7
TGTGCCAGCACCGCGCATCACAGCGAGCAGTACTTC
CASTAHHSEQYF
>TRBD1|few|TRBV28|15|TRBJ2-6
TGTGCCAGCACACAAGACAGGGGCTGGGCCAACGTCCTGACTTTC
CASTQDRGWANVLTF
>TRBD1|few|TRBV5-1|14|TRBJ1-2
TGCGCCAGCAGCGGGGGACAGGGGCACTATGGCTACACCTTC
CASSGGQGHYGYTF
>TRBD2|-|TRBV9|18|TRBJ2-1
TGTGCCAGCAGCGTCGGGACTAGCACCCTCCAGTACCAAGAGACCCAGTTCTTC
CASSVGTSTLQYQETQFF
>-|once|TRBV6-2/TRBV6-3|15|TRBJ2-5
TGTGCCAGCAGTTACTCGATAACGATCAGCAATGAGCAGTACTTC
CASSYSITISNEQYF
>-|few|TRBV6-5|13|TRBJ2-3
TGTGCCAGCAGTTATTATAGGGAGGATACGCAGTATTTT
CASSYYREDTQYF
>TRBD1|-|TRBV6-2/TRBV6-3|15|TRBJ2-5
TGTGCCAGCAGTAGGGGACAGGGGGCTTTGGAGACCCAGTACTTC
CASSRGQGALETQYF
>-|many|TRBV4-3|17|TRBJ2-1
TGCGCCAGCAGCCAAGATTTCACGTTTGCGGGATCCAATGAGCAGTTCTTC
CASSQDFTFAGSNEQFF
>-|few|TRBV7-2|15|TRBJ2-1
TGTGCCAGCAGCCACGACAGGTCGACCTACAATGAGCAGTTCTTC
CASSHDRSTYNEQFF
>-|-|TRBV27|16|TRBJ2-1
TGTGCCAGCAGGATGGATTCGGGGGGCGGTTACAATGAGCAGTTCTTC
CASRMDSGGGYNEQFF
>TRBD1|-|TRBV29-1|13|TRBJ1-2
TGCAGCTCAGCAACCGGGACAGACTATGGCTACACCTTC
CSSATGTDYGYTF
>TRBD1|-|TRBV10-3|16|TRBJ1-4
TGTGCCATCAGTGAGTCAAGAGGACAGGGCACTGAAAAACTGTTTTTT
CAISESRGQGTEKLFF
>-|-|TRBV2|15|TRBJ2-3
TGTGCCAGCAGACTGGACTCCGGGAGCACAGATACGCAGTATTTT
CASRLDSGSTDTQYF
>-|-|TRBV12-3/TRBV12-4|16|TRBJ1-6
TGTGCCAGCACCTTAAGGGTGTCAGAGGGTAATTCACCCCTCCACTTT
CASTLRVSEGNSPLHF
>-|-|TRBV5-6|17|TRBJ2-3
TGTGCCAGCGACACTAGACACCAAACCTTTAGCACAGATACGCAGTATTTT
CASDTRHQTFSTDTQYF
>TRBD2|once|TRBV20-1|15|TRBJ2-7
TGCAGTGCCCGAACGGGACTAGCGGGAGTAGGCGAGCAGTACTTC
CSARTGLAGVGEQYF
>-|-|TRBV5-1|15|TRBJ2-5
TGCGCCAGCAGCGCCCCGGGACTCCTGGAAGAGACCCAGTACTTC
CASSAPGLLEETQYF
>-|-|TRBV2|15|TRBJ2-5
TGTGCCAGCAGTCTACAGGGTCCCCCGAAAGAGACCCAGTACTTC
CASSLQGPPKETQYF
>TRBD1|few|TRBV5-1|14|TRBJ1-2
TGCGCCAGCAGCGAAGTCCGCAGGGGGCCTGGCTACACCTTC
CASSEVRRGPGYTF
>-|few|TRBV29-1|14|TRBJ2-1
TGCAGCGTTGAGGGTGGGAGATCCTACAATGAGCAGTTCTTC
CSVEGGRSYNEQFF
>TRBD1|-|TRBV10-3|16|TRBJ1-5
TGTGCCATCAGTCCGGGACAGGGGGCAAGCAATCAGCCCCAGCATTTT
CAISPGQGASNQPQHF
>-|many|TRBV18|16|TRBJ2-5
TGTGCCAGCTCACCATCCACTAGAGTCCGGCAAGAGACCCAGTACTTC
CASSPSTRVRQETQYF
>-|many|TRBV20-1|13|TRBJ2-4
TGCAGTGCTAGAACGGGTCGACAAAACATTCAGTACTTC
CSARTGRQNIQYF
>-|few|TRBV10-3|14|TRBJ1-6
TGTGCCATCAGTGAAGGGCAGAATAATTCACCCCTCCACTTT
CAISEGQNNSPLHF
>TRBD2|-|TRBV29-1|16|TRBJ2-4
TGCAGCGTTGAATCTGGGACTAGCGGGAGTTGGAACATTCAGTACTTC
CSVESGTSGSWNIQYF
>TRBD1|-|TRBV5-5|15|TRBJ2-5
TGTGCCAGCAGCCCAGGACAGGGGAGGAAGGAGACCCAGTACTTC
CASSPGQGRKETQYF
>-|many|TRBV27|13|TRBJ2-3
TGTGCCAGCAGGCAGACGAACACAGATACGCAGTATTTT
CASRQTNTDTQYF